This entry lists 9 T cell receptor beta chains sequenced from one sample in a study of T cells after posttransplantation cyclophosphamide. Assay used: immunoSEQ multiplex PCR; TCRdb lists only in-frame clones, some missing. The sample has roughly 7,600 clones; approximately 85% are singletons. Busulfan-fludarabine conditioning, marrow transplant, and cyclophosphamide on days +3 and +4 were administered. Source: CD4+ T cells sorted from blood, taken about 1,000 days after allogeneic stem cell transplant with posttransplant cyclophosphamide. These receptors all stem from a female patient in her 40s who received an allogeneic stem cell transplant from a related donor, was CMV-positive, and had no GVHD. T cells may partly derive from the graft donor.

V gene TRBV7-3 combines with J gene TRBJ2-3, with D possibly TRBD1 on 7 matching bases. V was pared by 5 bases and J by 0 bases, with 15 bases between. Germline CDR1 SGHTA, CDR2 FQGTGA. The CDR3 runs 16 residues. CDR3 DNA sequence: TGTGCCAGCAGCCCGGTGCAGGGGGGAAGCACAGATACGCAGTATTTT. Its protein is CASSPVQGGSTDTQYF. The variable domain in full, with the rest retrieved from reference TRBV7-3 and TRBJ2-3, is GAGVSQTPSNKVTEKGKYVELRCDPISGHTALYWYRQSLGQGPEFLIYFQGTGAADDSGLPNDRFFAVRPEGSVSTLKIQRTERGDSAVYLCASSPVQGGSTDTQYFGPGTRLTVL.

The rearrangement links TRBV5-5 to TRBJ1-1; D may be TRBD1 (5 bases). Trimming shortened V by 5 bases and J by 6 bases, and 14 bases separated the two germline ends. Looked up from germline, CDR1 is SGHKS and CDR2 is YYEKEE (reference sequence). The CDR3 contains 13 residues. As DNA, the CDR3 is TGTGCCAGCAGGCCCTGGGGGGGAGCTGAAGCTTTCTTT. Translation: CASRPWGGAEAFF.

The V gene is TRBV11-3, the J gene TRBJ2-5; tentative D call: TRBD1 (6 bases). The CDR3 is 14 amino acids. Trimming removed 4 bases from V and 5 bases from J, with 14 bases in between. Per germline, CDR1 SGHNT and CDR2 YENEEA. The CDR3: CASSSTGIGETQYF. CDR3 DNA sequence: TGTGCCAGCAGCTCTACAGGGATCGGGGAGACCCAGTACTTC. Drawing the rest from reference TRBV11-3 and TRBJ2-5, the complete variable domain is EAGVVQSPRYKIIEKKQPVAFWCNPISGHNTLYWYLQNLGQGPELLIRYENEEAVDDSQLPKDRFSAERLKGVDSTLKIQPAELGDSAVYLCASSSTGIGETQYFGPGTRLLVL.

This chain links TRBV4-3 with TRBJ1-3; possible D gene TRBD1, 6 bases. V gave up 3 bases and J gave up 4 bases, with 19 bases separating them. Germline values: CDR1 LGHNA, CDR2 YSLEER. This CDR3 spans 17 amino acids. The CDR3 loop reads CASSQGLQGSTGNTIYF. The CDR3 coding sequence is TGCGCCAGCAGCCAGGGCTTACAGGGCTCGACCGGAAACACCATATATTTT.

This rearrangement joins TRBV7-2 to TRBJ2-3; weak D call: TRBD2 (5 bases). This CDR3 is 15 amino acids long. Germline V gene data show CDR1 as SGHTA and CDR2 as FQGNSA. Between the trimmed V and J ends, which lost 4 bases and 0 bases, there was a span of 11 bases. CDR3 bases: TGTGCCAGCAGCTCCCGCAGGACTAGCACAGATACGCAGTATTTT. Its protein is CASSSRRTSTDTQYF.

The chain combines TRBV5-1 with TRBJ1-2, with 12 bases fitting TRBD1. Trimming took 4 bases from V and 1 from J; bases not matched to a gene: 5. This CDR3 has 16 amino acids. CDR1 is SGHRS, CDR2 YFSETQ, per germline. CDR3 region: CASSPGQGAVNYGYTF. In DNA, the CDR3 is TGCGCCAGCAGCCCGGGACAGGGGGCTGTTAACTATGGCTACACCTTC.

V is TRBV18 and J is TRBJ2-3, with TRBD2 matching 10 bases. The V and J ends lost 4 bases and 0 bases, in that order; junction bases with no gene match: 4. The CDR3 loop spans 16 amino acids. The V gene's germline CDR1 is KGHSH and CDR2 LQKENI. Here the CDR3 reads CASSLYSGGSTDTQYF. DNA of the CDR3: TGTGCCAGCTCACTTTATAGCGGGGGGAGCACAGATACGCAGTATTTT.

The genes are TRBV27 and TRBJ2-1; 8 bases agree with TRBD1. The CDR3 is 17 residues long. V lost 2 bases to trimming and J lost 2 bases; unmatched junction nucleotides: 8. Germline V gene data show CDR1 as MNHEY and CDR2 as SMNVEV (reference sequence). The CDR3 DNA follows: TGTGCCAGCAGTTTAAAGTCTCCGGGACAGGCCTACAATGAGCAGTTCTTC. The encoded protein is CASSLKSPGQAYNEQFF.

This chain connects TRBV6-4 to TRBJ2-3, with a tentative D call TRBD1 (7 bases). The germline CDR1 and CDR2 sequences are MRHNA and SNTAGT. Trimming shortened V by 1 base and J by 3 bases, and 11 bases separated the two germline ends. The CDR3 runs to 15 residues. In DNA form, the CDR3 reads TGTGCCAGCAGTGACTGGGGGGACAGAACAGATACGCAGTATTTT. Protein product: CASSDWGDRTDTQYF.